This T cell receptor beta chain is drawn from a study of T cell responses to AZD1222 COVID-19 vaccine. Study background: Second-dose groups at about 4 or about 12 weeks were pooled. Points from the study as a whole: Increased Spike-specific TCR breadth and depth were observed after two AZD1222 doses. Clonal diversity was possibly underestimated, and white British individuals and females predominated among donors. Samples come after the peak T cell response, not at day 14.

Sequenced by immunoSEQ multiplex PCR; TCRdb stores in-frame clones only, minus some. The sample lists under 150,000 clones; under 95% were seen once. This CDR3 is built from 14 residues. CDR1 and CDR2 (germline): SGHDN, FVKESK. V shed 0 bases and J shed 10 bases, with 13 bases lying between them. On this clone: Its target is unknown.

This sequence was found in an adult in good health. The V and J genes are TRBV14 and TRBJ2-1; D unclear. Source: peripheral blood, taken on day 0 of AZD1222 vaccination. CDR3 nucleotide sequence: TGTGCCAGCAGCCAAGATCTTTTCCGACCAGAGCAGTTCTTC. This encodes CASSQDLFRPEQFF. The full variable domain, its missing parts supplied by reference TRBV14 and TRBJ2-1, is EAGVTQFPSHSVIEKGQTVTLRCDPISGHDNLYWYRRVMGKEIKFLLHFVKESKQDESGMPNNRFLAERTGGTYSTLKVQPAELEDSGVYFCASSQDLFRPEQFFGPGTRLTVL.